The 19 T cell receptor beta chains given below trace back to one sample, sequenced in a study of CD8 T cells in ankylosing spondylitis. TCRdb fed the 5' RACE reads into MiXCR, producing one record per CDR3 protein. Among fewer than 550,000 distinct CDR3 sequences listed, about 5.4% were seen once. These TCRs are of unknown antigen specificity. Notes on the study in general: Seven or eight highly homologous variants formed a TCR beta motif that appeared characteristic of ankylosing spondylitis blood.

The specimen sequenced was blood, either unsorted or a sorted T cell fraction (not recorded which). The receptors stem from a male donor with ankylosing spondylitis.

This clonotype was recorded at least ten times. This rearrangement joins TRBV20-1 to TRBJ2-1; D is unclear. The V gene's germline CDR1 is DFQATT and CDR2 SNEGSKA (reference sequence). Trimming pared 7 bases from V and 4 bases from J, leaving 20 bases between. CDR3 length: 15 amino acids. CDR3 coding DNA: TGCAGTGGAAAATCACTTGGGCGCTTTTACAATGAGCAGTTCTTC. This translates into CSGKSLGRFYNEQFF.

This clonotype was recorded at least ten times. This sequence joins TRBV29-1 and TRBJ1-2; D ambiguous. The V gene's germline CDR1 is SQVTM and CDR2 ANQGSEA. V shed 3 bases and J shed 4 bases, with 12 bases lying between them. The CDR3 spans 13 residues. The CDR3 loop reads CSVEPGGSYGYTF. Here the CDR3 DNA reads TGCAGCGTTGAGCCAGGAGGGTCCTATGGCTACACCTTC.

This clonotype has at least ten counts. V gene TRBV20-1 combines with J gene TRBJ2-7; no reliable D call. The CDR3 length is 11 residues. Trimming pared 0 bases from V and 2 bases from J, leaving 2 bases between. Germline V gives CDR1 DFQATT, CDR2 SNEGSKA (reference sequence). The CDR3 region is CSARETYEQYF. Here the CDR3 DNA reads TGCAGTGCTAGAGAAACCTACGAGCAGTACTTC.

This clonotype was detected only a few times. J is TRBJ1-1 and V is TRBV6-1; D remains unclear. V shed 3 bases and J shed 0 bases, with 8 bases lying between them. Germline-derived CDR1 and CDR2 are MNHNS and SASEGT. The CDR3 length is 14 residues. As DNA, the CDR3 is TGTGCCAGCAGTGACCGGGCCGTGAACACTGAAGCTTTCTTT. Encoded protein: CASSDRAVNTEAFF.

The sample holds many counts of this clonotype. J is TRBJ2-5 and V is TRBV18; 8 bases agree with TRBD1. CDR3 size: 17 residues. Germline V lookup: CDR1 KGHSH, CDR2 LQKENI. Unmatched junction bases numbered 12, after V lost 3 bases and J lost 3 bases. The CDR3 spells CASSPRTGPRGEETQYF. As DNA, the CDR3 is TGTGCCAGCTCACCTAGGACAGGGCCAAGAGGAGAAGAGACCCAGTACTTC.

This clonotype was found many times. This chain connects TRBV7-2 to TRBJ2-3; TRBD1 matches at 7 bases. J gave up 6 bases and V 5 bases, and 11 bases lay outside the gene matches. The CDR3 runs to 15 residues. Germline lookup yields CDR1 SGHTA and CDR2 FQGNSA. As DNA, the CDR3 is TGTGCCAGCAGCCCCCGGACAGGTCGAGGGGATACGCAGTATTTT. Encoded protein: CASSPRTGRGDTQYF. The full variable domain, its missing parts supplied by reference TRBV7-2 and TRBJ2-3, is GAGVSQSPSNKVTEKGKDVELRCDPISGHTALYWYRQSLGQGLEFLIYFQGNSAPDKSGLPSDRFSAERTGGSVSTLTIQRTQQEDSAVYLCASSPRTGRGDTQYFGPGTRLTVL.

This clonotype was recorded many times. The rearrangement joins TRBV5-6 to TRBJ2-1, with D possibly TRBD2 on 6 matching bases. The germline CDR1 and CDR2 sequences are SGHDT and YYEEEE. V dropped 3 bases and J dropped 3 bases, with 10 bases sitting between them. CDR3 size: 14 residues. CDR3 bases: TGTGCCAGCAGCTACGGGACTTACTACAATGAGCAGTTCTTC. Translated: CASSYGTYYNEQFF.

This clonotype appeared a few times. The chain carries TRBV20-1 and TRBJ2-6; D ambiguous. Trimming shortened V by 6 bases and J by 1 base, and 10 bases separated the two germline ends. The CDR3 has 14 amino acids. CDR1 DFQATT and CDR2 SNEGSKA come from the germline V gene (reference sequence). Written as DNA, the CDR3 is TGCAGTGCCCACGAGGCATCTGGGGCCAACGTCCTGACTTTC. Amino acid sequence: CSAHEASGANVLTF.

This clonotype appeared many times. The CDR3 DNA is TGTGCCAGCAGCTTATGGGTGGAATCCGGGGAGCTGTTTTTT. Its translation is CASSLWVESGELFF. The chain is built from TRBV7-2 and TRBJ2-2; D gene unclear. The CDR3 runs 14 residues. In germline, CDR1 is SGHTA, CDR2 FQGNSA. Trimming took off 2 bases at V and 6 bases at J, with 10 bases between the two ends.

This clonotype has ten or more counts. DNA for the CDR3: TGTGCCAGCAGCTTGCCTGGGACAAGCTCCTACGAGCAGTACTTC. Its protein is CASSLPGTSSYEQYF. V usage is TRBV5-6 and J usage is TRBJ2-7, with a weak D call TRBD1 (6 bases). Trimming left V 1 base short and J 0 bases short, with 11 bases between. CDR1 and CDR2 from the germline V gene are SGHDT and YYEEEE. The CDR3 is 15 residues long.

This clonotype showed up many times. The chain uses TRBV7-9 and TRBJ2-2; perhaps TRBD1 as D (6 bases). There are 17 residues in the CDR3. Germline values: CDR1 SEHNR, CDR2 FQNEAQ (reference sequence). V was trimmed by 5 bases and J by 3 bases, leaving 19 bases between them. The CDR3: CASSSSVGTRYTGELFF. The CDR3 nucleotides are TGTGCCAGCAGCAGTAGCGTCGGGACACGGTACACCGGGGAGCTGTTTTTT.

This clonotype was observed many times. The chain carries TRBV29-1 and TRBJ2-7; tentative D call: TRBD2 (5 bases). The V end lost 6 bases, the J end lost 4 bases, and 16 bases lay between the germline ends. CDR3 length: 13 amino acids. Germline V lookup: CDR1 SQVTM, CDR2 ANQGSEA. CDR3 DNA: TGCAGCGTGACCGGGATCCTTTATTACGAGCAGTACTTC. Translating it yields CSVTGILYYEQYF.

This clonotype was observed many times. The rearrangement links TRBV10-3 to TRBJ2-3; 9 bases fit TRBD2. The V segment lost 3 bases and the J segment 2 bases; nucleotides outside the gene matches: 6. The CDR3 has 16 amino acids. The V gene's germline CDR1 is ENHRY and CDR2 SYGVKD. CDR3 in amino acids: CAISDLAGGDTDTQYF. CDR3 coding DNA: TGTGCCATCAGTGATCTGGCGGGAGGGGACACAGATACGCAGTATTTT.

This clonotype was seen many times. The chain carries TRBV7-9 and TRBJ1-2, with D possibly matching TRBD1 (6 bases). The V gene's germline CDR1 is SEHNR and CDR2 FQNEAQ (reference sequence). The CDR3 totals 15 residues. V shed 5 bases and J shed 8 bases, with 21 bases lying between them. The CDR3 nucleotides are TGTGCCAGCAGCCTGTTCGATACAGGGTTTCGGGGCTACACCTTC. It specifies CASSLFDTGFRGYTF.

This clonotype was counted ten times or more. The rearrangement uses TRBV12-3 or TRBV12-4 and TRBJ2-7, with D unresolved. V was clipped by 1 base and J by 7 bases, with 5 bases between them. The CDR3 totals 11 residues. CDR3 bases: TGTGCCAGCAGTTTAGTCGCGGAGCAGTACTTC. Amino acids: CASSLVAEQYF.

This clonotype was recorded a few times. The CDR3 here is CASSPPQGAIDGYTF. CDR3 nucleotides: TGTGCCAGCTCCCCCCCCCAGGGGGCAATTGATGGCTACACCTTC. The J gene is TRBJ1-2, the V gene TRBV18, with 8 bases identical to TRBD1. Germline values: CDR1 KGHSH, CDR2 LQKENI. With 6 bases clipped from V and 6 bases from J, the junction kept 12 bases outside the gene matches. This CDR3 is 15 amino acids long.

This clonotype was counted only a few times. The chain couples TRBV5-5 to TRBJ1-6; D call uncertain. V was pared by 4 bases and J by 8 bases, with 22 bases between. The CDR3 runs 17 residues. The germline CDR1 and CDR2 sequences are SGHKS and YYEKEE (reference sequence). For the CDR3, the DNA is TGTGCCAGCAGCCTATCCTTGGGAACGGAACGGGATTCACCCCTCCACTTT. This encodes CASSLSLGTERDSPLHF.

V and J are TRBV4-3 and TRBJ2-7; D is perhaps TRBD1 or TRBD2 (6 bases each). Germline CDR1 and CDR2: LGHNA and YSLEER. Trimming took 0 bases from V and 0 from J, leaving 15 bases between them. The CDR3 has 17 residues. The CDR3 DNA sequence: TGCGCCAGCAGCCAAGATCCTCCGGGGGCCCTCTCCTACGAGCAGTACTTC. It is translated as CASSQDPPGALSYEQYF.

Many counts were recorded for this clonotype. The gene calls are TRBV9 and TRBJ1-1, with D uncertain. The CDR3 is 13 residues long. Trimming left V 0 bases short and J 6 bases short, with 9 bases between. Germline-derived CDR1 and CDR2 are SGDLS and YYNGEE. The CDR3 region has the DNA TGTGCCAGCAGCGTAGCCCAGGCGCCTGAAGCTTTCTTT. It translates to CASSVAQAPEAFF.